The entry that follows covers one T cell receptor beta chain sequence. No antigen is known for it. No much larger clonotype is one base removed from it; base qualities were not supplied. TCRbeta CDR3 regions were amplified from genomic DNA using the immunoSEQ Assay, a bias-controlled multiplex PCR. The source study handled its data this way. The number of nucleated cells in each sample was estimated by amplification of reference gene primers within the assay. Sequence reads were collapsed and filtered to measure the absolute abundance of every unique TCRbeta CDR3 rearrangement. For each sample, productive Simpson clonality was calculated as the square root of Simpson's diversity index across productive rearrangements. TCRdb stores this immuneACCESS table with in-frame sequences only. Part of the clones is absent; in the studies checked, under half of the shortfall reflects unresolved V genes, and no reason is known for the rest. V and J calls and clone size are copied from that table; D and trimming were computed from the DNA. The sample profile shows roughly 250,000 clones; about 90% of them were found once. Approximately 2% of the sample belongs to the ten largest clones.

Spanning cysteine to phenylalanine, the CDR3 consists of 14 amino acids. This entry keeps only the CDR3 DNA: 42 bases, framed from base 1. V loses 4 bases of germline sequence and J loses 4 bases, and the interval between the two ends is 13 bases. CDR1 LGHNA and CDR2 YSLEER are derived from the germline V gene. This specimen belongs to a study of blood T cell repertoires in COVID-19 (TCRdb year 2020). At the level of the whole study: The collaborator samples originated in the United States, Italy and Spain and spanned the acute and convalescent phases of COVID-19. The prospective study material was composed of cDNA or gDNA derived from T cells, B-cell-depleted T cells, or PBMCs. Subjects who had been exposed to COVID-19, were actively infected with it, or had recovered from it provided the deeply sampled blood TCRbeta repertoires that made up the dataset. The repertoires were released in a freely available public database intended as a resource for research on the immune response to SARS-CoV-2. Samples were obtained from the ongoing ImmuneRACE study (first 160 participants) and from roughly 1,300 subjects provided by 6 global collaborators. The sample metadata nearly always contained a de-identified subject ID, COVID-19 status, age in years and sex. HLA class I and class II types, where available, came from metadata supplied by the sample provider rather than from assay-based typing. The paper's findings and limits, for the study overall: How much clinical and demographic metadata was included differed by source and by participant, and the metadata was provided uncurated.

Participants in the prospective study were enrolled through a virtual design, were aged roughly 18 to 90 years, and lived in under 25 United States geographic areas. In the prospective study, cohorts were assigned on the basis of participant-reported clinical history obtained from a screening survey and a study questionnaire. For ImmuneRACE Cohort 3, a participant was defined as recovered based on two consecutive negative NP/OP PCR tests, clearance by a healthcare professional, or resolution of symptoms. Each participant in the prospective study had whole blood, serum and a nasopharyngeal or oropharyngeal swab collected by mobile phlebotomists. Participants in the prospective study had the option to provide additional blood draws and questionnaires over a 2-month period. Before DNA extraction, prospective study blood samples were shipped either frozen or at room temperature.

The receptor comes from a young woman who had recovered from COVID-19. The chain was built from TRBV4-3 and TRBJ1-2, with the D gene not confidently named. Sequenced sample: PBMCs or T cells enriched from blood (not recorded which). In nucleotide form, the sequence is TGCGCCAGCAGCCCGGGCTGGGGAGTCTATGGCTACACCTTC. Translated, this is CASSPGWGVYGYTF.